This is a list of T cell receptor beta chains from one sample in a study of CD8 T cells in ankylosing spondylitis. MiXCR was run by TCRdb on the 5' RACE reads, yielding one entry per CDR3 protein. The sample consists of 25,000 to 30,000 distinct CDR3 sequences, 5.3% of them appearing once. Sequencing was performed on blood, either unsorted or a sorted T cell fraction (not recorded which). All receptors come from a female donor with ankylosing spondylitis or in good health (not recorded which). Each CDR3 is given with its conserved first and last residue. A D gene is named only where the DNA matches it firmly. The listing skips clone size in some rows; elsewhere it reads once, few, many or a size class.

many	-	TRBV21-1	TRBJ2-7	TGTGCCAGCAGCAACGGACAGGGGGACTACGAGCAGTACTTC	CASSNGQGDYEQYF
few	-	TRBV9	TRBJ2-3	TGTGCCAGCAGCGTAGCGGGTTTTGAGGATACGCAGTATTTT	CASSVAGFEDTQYF
many	-	TRBV9	TRBJ2-7	TGTGCCAGCAGCCCGACCCCAGGAACAACCTACGAGCAGTACTTC	CASSPTPGTTYEQYF
-	-	TRBV9	TRBJ2-1	TGTGCCAGCAGCGTAGCTACCCTTGATTCGAAACAAGACAATGAGCAGTTCTTC	CASSVATLDSKQDNEQFF
-	-	TRBV9	TRBJ2-5	TGTGCCAGCAGCGCACAGGTATTTAACGGGCAAGAGACCCAGTACTTC	CASSAQVFNGQETQYF
many	TRBD2	TRBV9	TRBJ2-1	TGTGCCAGCAGCCCCCGGACTAGCTACAATGAGCAGTTCTTC	CASSPRTSYNEQFF
medium-sized	-	TRBV9	TRBJ2-1	TGTGCCAGCAGCGTAGTTGGCTCCCTGGGGGGCAATGAGCAGTTCTTC	CASSVVGSLGGNEQFF
few	TRBD1	TRBV9	TRBJ2-3	TGTGCCAGCAGCGTAGAACCGGGACAGAGCACAGATACGCAGTATTTT	CASSVEPGQSTDTQYF
many	-	TRBV9	TRBJ1-2	TGTGCCAGCAGCGTAGATGGGGATGGCTACACCTTC	CASSVDGDGYTF
many	-	TRBV9	TRBJ2-1	TGTGCCAGCAGCGTAGAAATTTGGGATGAGCAGTTCTTC	CASSVEIWDEQFF
many	-	TRBV9	TRBJ1-2	TGTGCCAGCAGCGTCCAGGGGAGCTATGGCTACACCTTC	CASSVQGSYGYTF
many	TRBD1	TRBV9	TRBJ1-4	TGTGCCAGCAGCGTGACAGGGACGAATGAAAAACTGTTTTTT	CASSVTGTNEKLFF
many	-	TRBV5-1	TRBJ2-2	TGCAACACCGGGGAGCTGTTTTTT	CNTGELFF
many	TRBD1	TRBV9	TRBJ1-3	TGTGCCAGCAGCGTCCGGGACAGCCGCTCTGGAAACACCATATATTTT	CASSVRDSRSGNTIYF
many	-	TRBV9	TRBJ1-2	TGTGCCAGCAGCGACGAGGGCTATGGCTACACCTTC	CASSDEGYGYTF
medium-sized	-	TRBV9	TRBJ1-6	TGTGCCAGCAGCACGACAGAGCAGAGCTCCTATAATTCACCCCTCCACTTT	CASSTTEQSSYNSPLHF
many	-	TRBV9	TRBJ2-7	TGTGCCAGCAGCGTAGCTGTAGGGGGTAGGGAGCAGTACTTC	CASSVAVGGREQYF
many	TRBD2	TRBV9	TRBJ2-2	TGTGCCAGCAGCGTAATACCTAGCGGGGGTATGACCACCGGGGAGCTGTTTTTT	CASSVIPSGGMTTGELFF
many	-	TRBV9	TRBJ2-1	TGTGCCAGCAGCGCTCGGTTTGGGGCGGGGTACAATGAGCAGTTCTTC	CASSARFGAGYNEQFF
many	-	TRBV9	TRBJ2-2	TGTGCCAGCAGCGTATACTACACCGGGGAGCTGTTTTTT	CASSVYYTGELFF
-	TRBD2	TRBV9	TRBJ2-1	TGTGCCAGCACTCCGGGGGGACTTTTTTTGGAGCAGTTCTTC	CASTPGGLFLEQFF
many	-	TRBV9	TRBJ2-1	TGTGCCAGCAGCGTAGTCTACAATGAGCAGTTCTTC	CASSVVYNEQFF
many	-	TRBV9	TRBJ2-3	TGTGCCAGCAGCGCGGGCGGGGCTCTGCCAGATACGCAGTATTTT	CASSAGGALPDTQYF
many	-	TRBV9	TRBJ2-1	TGTGCCAGCAGCGTATTTCACTACAATGAGCAGTTCTTC	CASSVFHYNEQFF
many	-	TRBV9	TRBJ1-1	TGTGCCAGCAGCGTAGGGGGGGGCCCTGAAGCTTTCTTT	CASSVGGGPEAFF
many	TRBD1	TRBV9	TRBJ2-2	TGTGCCAGCAGCGCCGGACAGGGTGTCGGGGAGCTGTTTTTT	CASSAGQGVGELFF
many	TRBD1	TRBV9	TRBJ2-5	TGTGCCAGCAGCTCGAGACAGGGGCAAGAGACCCAGTACTTC	CASSSRQGQETQYF
many	TRBD1	TRBV9	TRBJ2-7	TGTGCCAGCAGCGTATCGGGACAGGGGGCCTACGAGCAGTACTTC	CASSVSGQGAYEQYF
medium-sized	-	TRBV9	TRBJ1-6	TGTGCCAGCAGCCTCCGGGACTCCTATAATTCACCCCTCCACTTT	CASSLRDSYNSPLHF
many	TRBD2	TRBV9	TRBJ2-1	TGTGCCAGCAGCACCCGAAATCACTCTCGCGGGAGCTACAATGAGCAGTTCTTC	CASSTRNHSRGSYNEQFF
many	-	TRBV9	TRBJ1-4	TGTGCCAGCAGCGTAGACCGGGTGGGGACCGAAAAACTGTTTTTT	CASSVDRVGTEKLFF
many	TRBD2	TRBV9	TRBJ2-7	TGTGCCAGCAGCCCCCGGACTAGCGTCGCCTCCTACGAGCAGTACTTC	CASSPRTSVASYEQYF
-	-	TRBV9	TRBJ1-6	TGTGCCAGCAGCGTAGGAAATCCCTATATGGATTCACCCCTCCACTTT	CASSVGNPYMDSPLHF
few	-	TRBV6-1	TRBJ2-1	TGTGCCAGCAGTGAACGGGTTGACCCCTACAATGAGCAGTTCTTC	CASSERVDPYNEQFF
many	-	TRBV9	TRBJ2-2	TGTGCCAGCAGCGCCCCCAGGGGGGTATACGAGAACACCGGGGAGCTGTTTTTT	CASSAPRGVYENTGELFF
-	TRBD2	TRBV9	TRBJ2-2	TGTGCCAGCAGCGTCCGAGACCGGACTAGCGGGAGTTTCGGGGAGCTGTTTTTT	CASSVRDRTSGSFGELFF